Shown below are 15 T cell receptor beta chains from a single sample sequenced in a study of T cells after somatic rescue of genetic block. Sequencing used immunoSEQ multiplex PCR; TCRdb keeps in-frame clones, though not all of them. The sample shows about 67,000 clones, under 95% of them seen only once. Sequencing was carried out using peripheral blood mononuclear cells (PBMCs). Receptors originate from a man between 35 and 55 years old.

This chain uses TRBV6-6 with TRBJ2-3, with D uncertain. In germline, CDR1 is MNHNY, CDR2 SVGAGI (reference sequence). The V and J ends lost 0 bases and 2 bases respectively, with 12 bases between them. The CDR3 extends over 16 amino acids. CDR3 region: CASSYSSSDPTDTQYF. CDR3 DNA: TGTGCCAGCAGTTACTCCTCCTCTGACCCCACAGATACGCAGTATTTT.

The V and J genes are TRBV18 and TRBJ2-2, with TRBD2 matching over 10 bases. This CDR3 is 17 amino acids long. V shed 8 bases, J shed 3 bases, and the junction held 12 bases outside the gene matches. Germline values: CDR1 KGHSH, CDR2 LQKENI. CDR3 sequence reads: CASLSSGGTTDTGELFF. CDR3 in DNA: TGTGCCAGCCTTTCTAGCGGGGGTACCACCGACACCGGGGAGCTGTTTTTT.

V is TRBV5-1 and J is TRBJ2-5, with 7 positions matching TRBD1. The trim removed 4 bases at V and 5 bases at J, leaving 14 bases unmatched. Germline V lookup: CDR1 SGHRS, CDR2 YFSETQ. This CDR3 has 16 residues. CDR3 amino acids: CASSPLNKGAFETQYF. For the CDR3, the DNA is TGCGCCAGCAGCCCGCTAAACAAGGGGGCTTTCGAGACCCAGTACTTC.

V is TRBV2 and J is TRBJ1-5, with 7 bases lining up with TRBD1. The CDR3 length is 15 residues. The V gene's germline CDR1 is SNHLY and CDR2 FYNNEI. J lost 4 bases, V lost 2 bases, and 5 bases had no gene match. The CDR3 coding sequence is TGTGCCAGCAGTGAAACACCAGGGGGGAATCAGCCCCAGCATTTT. It specifies CASSETPGGNQPQHF.

This clone was counted a single time. This chain joins TRBV4-1 and TRBJ1-4; D not certain. Germline V gene lookup returns CDR1 MGHRA and CDR2 YSYEKL. This CDR3 is built from 14 residues. V was shortened by 4 bases and J by 8 bases, with 14 bases between the two germline ends. The CDR3 sequence: CASSLREGGEKLFF. CDR3 bases: TGCGCCAGCAGCCTTCGGGAGGGTGGCGAAAAACTGTTTTTT.

The rearrangement joins TRBV6-1 to TRBJ2-5; weak D call: TRBD2 (5 bases). The CDR3 covers 14 residues. The V end was cut by 5 bases, the J end by 5 bases, with 15 bases between. CDR1 is MNHNS and CDR2 is SASEGT in the germline V gene. The CDR3 DNA follows: TGTGCCAGCAGTATGACCCCCCAGCGGGAGACCCAGTACTTC. It specifies CASSMTPQRETQYF.

This clone was seen once. The chain has TRBV7-6 and TRBJ2-7; 8 nucleotides line up with TRBD2. CDR3 length: 14 residues. V shed 6 bases and J 4 bases; nucleotides not matched to a gene: 8. CDR1 is SGHVS, CDR2 FNYEAQ, per germline. CDR3 loop: CASSPGLAGYEQYF. CDR3 sequence (DNA): TGTGCCAGCAGTCCAGGACTAGCTGGATACGAGCAGTACTTC.

The chain employs TRBV6-7 and TRBJ1-1, with no clear D. TRBV6-7 is classed as an ORF, of uncertain function. Trimming pared 6 bases from V and 4 bases from J, leaving 15 bases between. CDR3 size: 14 residues. CDR3 coding DNA: TGTGCCAGCAGCCACCGGGGAGATGGCACTGAAGCTTTCTTT. This sequence encodes CASSHRGDGTEAFF.

This chain links TRBV5-1 with TRBJ2-5, with 7 bases aligning to TRBD1. This CDR3 is built from 14 residues. Germline loops: CDR1 SGHRS, CDR2 YFSETQ. V shed 1 base and J 5 bases; nucleotides not matched to a gene: 5. The DNA of the CDR3 is TGCGCCAGCAGCTTGACAGGGGAGTTGGAGACCCAGTACTTC. Translated, it gives CASSLTGELETQYF.

V is TRBV11-2 and J is TRBJ2-5; 8 nucleotides match TRBD1. V lost 1 base and J lost 5; bases outside the gene matches: 12. This CDR3 is 17 amino acids long. Germline CDR1 and CDR2: SGHAT and FQNNGV. DNA of the CDR3: TGTGCCAGCAGCTTAGGGGTCAGGGGGCCCCCACGGGAGACCCAGTACTTC. It is translated as CASSLGVRGPPRETQYF.

The V gene is TRBV5-1, the J gene TRBJ2-7; TRBD1 is a possible D gene (5 bases). From germline, CDR1 is SGHRS and CDR2 YFSETQ. CDR3 length: 14 residues. Trimming took 0 bases from V and 4 from J, leaving 11 bases between them. This CDR3 is CASSLEDRSYEQYF. Here the CDR3 DNA reads TGCGCCAGCAGCTTGGAAGACAGATCATACGAGCAGTACTTC.

A single count supports this clone. The rearrangement links TRBV18 to TRBJ2-1; 10 positions agree with TRBD2. Germline V gene data show CDR1 as KGHSH and CDR2 as LQKENI. The CDR3 is 15 residues long. The J segment lost 7 bases and the V segment lost 1 base, leaving 4 bases of the junction unmatched. In DNA form, the CDR3 reads TGTGCCAGCTCACCACAGGCTAGCGGGGGTAATGAGCAGTTCTTC. Residues: CASSPQASGGNEQFF.

The chain couples TRBV19 to TRBJ2-5, with 9 positions matching TRBD2. The V gene end was trimmed by 3 bases and the J gene end by 0 bases; junction bases not matched to a gene: 2. CDR1 is LNHDA, CDR2 SQIVND, per germline (reference sequence). This CDR3 has 15 residues. CDR3 nucleotide sequence: TGTGCCAGTAGTATCAGCGGGGGGAACCAAGAGACCCAGTACTTC. Amino acids: CASSISGGNQETQYF.

This clone was detected once. The J gene is TRBJ2-2, the V gene TRBV5-1; TRBD2 agrees at 8 bases. The J segment lost 1 base and the V segment lost 2 bases, leaving 4 bases of the junction unmatched. The CDR3 spans 16 residues. Germline V gene data show CDR1 as SGHRS and CDR2 as YFSETQ. CDR3 sequence: CASSLDAGGNTGELFF. CDR3 DNA sequence: TGCGCCAGCAGCTTAGACGCGGGAGGGAACACCGGGGAGCTGTTTTTT.

DNA of the CDR3: TGTGCCAGCAGCCGAGTTCGGGATCTTAATATCTCTGGAAACACCATATATTTT. It specifies CASSRVRDLNISGNTIYF. The chain links TRBV7-4 to TRBJ1-3; D not certain. This CDR3 is built from 18 residues. Germline CDR1 reads SGHVT; CDR2 reads SQSDAQ. With 5 bases removed from V and 0 bases from J, the gap between germline ends came to 20 bases.